What follows are 8 T cell receptor beta chains derived from one specimen sequenced in a study of blood T cells in healthy people across ages. A J-beta primer mix and a sample-barcoded 5' primer were used in a second PCR of about 7 to 12 cycles. In TCRdb, the 5' RACE reads were re-called with MiXCR into one record per CDR3 protein. This sample has about 720,000 distinct CDR3 sequences, with about 20% found just once. The sample consisted of blood. Source of these receptors: a man between 65 and 85 years old in good health.

V is TRBV10-3 and J is TRBJ2-1; weak D call: TRBD2 (6 bases). This CDR3 has 16 residues. Germline CDR1 and CDR2: ENHRY and SYGVKD. V was shortened by 8 bases and J by 0 bases, with 17 bases between the two germline ends. CDR3: CAIFEGAGSSYNEQFF. For the CDR3, the DNA is TGTGCCATCTTTGAAGGAGCGGGCAGCTCCTACAATGAGCAGTTCTTC.

The chain combines TRBV4-3 with TRBJ2-3, with TRBD2 matching over 10 bases. The CDR3 totals 15 residues. Germline loops: CDR1 LGHNA, CDR2 YSLEER. J gave up 4 bases and V 7 bases, and 8 bases lay outside the gene matches. DNA of the CDR3: TGCGCCAGCACTGTAGCGGGAGGTCGTGCAGATACGCAGTATTTT. It translates to CASTVAGGRADTQYF.

This clonotype turned up a few times. The rearrangement uses TRBV20-1 and TRBJ2-5; 8 bases line up with TRBD2. The DNA end lines up better with TRBJ2-1; the J call may be wrong. The V gene's germline CDR1 is DFQATT and CDR2 SNEGSKA (reference sequence). The CDR3 length is 15 residues. The CDR3 sequence: CSARVWSGGLHEQFF. CDR3 sequence (DNA): TGCAGTGCTAGAGTCTGGTCGGGGGGGCTCCATGAGCAGTTCTTC.

This clonotype showed up just a few times. The V gene is TRBV29-1, the J gene TRBJ1-1; perhaps TRBD1 as D (5 bases). The V gene lost 7 bases and the J gene lost 2 bases, with 11 bases spanning the gap. This CDR3 has 12 amino acids. Germline V gene data show CDR1 as SQVTM and CDR2 as ANQGSEA. CDR3 sequence: CSGRDLNTEAFF. The CDR3 coding sequence is TGCAGCGGGAGGGACCTCAACACTGAAGCTTTCTTT.

This clonotype was recorded many times. This rearrangement joins TRBV7-3 to TRBJ2-3; D could derive from TRBD1 or TRBD2 (5 bases each). Germline lookup yields CDR1 SGHTA and CDR2 FQGTGA. V lost 3 bases and J lost 3, with 7 bases in between. The CDR3 totals 13 residues. CDR3 protein: CASSFWGTDTQYF. The CDR3 region has the DNA TGTGCCAGCAGCTTTTGGGGGACAGATACGCAGTATTTT.

This clonotype has only a few counts. The chain recombines TRBV18 with TRBJ2-5; tentative D call: TRBD1 (6 bases). With the DNA end fitting TRBJ2-7 better, the J assignment may be wrong. Germline V gives CDR1 KGHSH, CDR2 LQKENI. This CDR3 spans 14 amino acids. The CDR3: CASSPRTENYEQYF. CDR3 nucleotides: TGTGCCAGCTCACCCCGGACAGAGAACTACGAGCAGTACTTC.

This clonotype has only a few counts. The CDR3 DNA reads as TGTGCCAGCAGCCAAGGTCTTAGCGGGGATTACGAGCAGTACGTC. It specifies CASSQGLSGDYEQYV. The rearrangement uses TRBV3-1 and TRBJ2-1, with 8 positions matching TRBD2. The better agreement between TRBJ2-7 and the DNA end casts doubt on the J call. Germline lookup yields CDR1 LGHDT and CDR2 YNNKEL (reference sequence). The CDR3 covers 15 residues.

This clonotype was seen a few times. An end of the junction differs from the germline gene, which may be a read error. The chain recombines TRBV7-2 with TRBJ2-1, with TRBD2 matching 7 bases. Germline V gene lookup returns CDR1 SGHTA and CDR2 FQGNSA. This CDR3 contains 12 residues. CDR3 protein: CASSLAGLDYFF. CDR3 sequence (DNA): TGTGCCAGCAGTTTAGCGGGCCTCGATTATTTCTTC.